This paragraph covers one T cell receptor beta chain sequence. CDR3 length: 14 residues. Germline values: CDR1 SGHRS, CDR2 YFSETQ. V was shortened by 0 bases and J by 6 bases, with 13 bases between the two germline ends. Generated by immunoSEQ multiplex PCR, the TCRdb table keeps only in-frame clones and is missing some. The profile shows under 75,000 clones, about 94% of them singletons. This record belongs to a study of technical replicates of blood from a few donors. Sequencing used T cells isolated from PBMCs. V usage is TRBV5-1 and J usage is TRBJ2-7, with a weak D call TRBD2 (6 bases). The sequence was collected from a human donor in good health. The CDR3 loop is CASSLDLGGAEQYF. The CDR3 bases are TGCGCCAGCAGCTTGGACTTGGGGGGAGCCGAGCAGTACTTC.